The 24 T cell receptor beta chains presented below share a single source sample, sequenced in a study of shared clonotypes between healthy human individuals. The protocol was immunoSEQ multiplex PCR, while the TCRdb copy is restricted to in-frame clones and leaves out a portion. Of roughly 2.5 million clones listed, around nine tenths were seen once; the top ten hold roughly 0.13%. Sequencing was performed on naive CD4+ T cells sorted from blood. As for subset: CD45RA+ positively selected. The receptors were gathered from a man between 18 and 35 years old in good health.

This clone was counted a few times. The CDR3 spells CASSQAPWGDSPLHF. CDR3 bases: TGCGCCAGCAGCCAAGCTCCGTGGGGAGATTCACCCCTCCACTTT. The chain recombines TRBV4-3 with TRBJ1-6, with D unresolved. Germline lookup yields CDR1 LGHNA and CDR2 YSLEER. The CDR3 contains 15 residues. V lost 1 base, J lost 8 bases, and 12 bases lay in between.

This chain links TRBV19 with TRBJ2-7; a weak D match, TRBD1 (6 bases). CDR3 length equals 15 residues. The V end was cut by 5 bases, the J end by 7 bases, with 21 bases between. The germline CDR1 and CDR2 sequences are LNHDA and SQIVND (reference sequence). Here the CDR3 reads CASSPTGTPTQEQYF. CDR3 in DNA: TGTGCCAGTAGTCCTACCGGGACACCTACCCAGGAGCAGTACTTC.

This clone was counted a single time. The same CDR3 arises from other DNA sequences in this sample as well. The rearrangement uses TRBV18 and TRBJ2-2, with 7 bases identical to TRBD1. Unmatched junction bases numbered 6, after V lost 6 bases and J lost 2 bases. Per germline, CDR1 KGHSH and CDR2 LQKENI. CDR3 length: 15 residues. CDR3: CASSPGTANTGELFF. In nucleotides, the CDR3 is TGTGCCAGCTCCCCCGGGACAGCAAACACCGGGGAGCTGTTTTTT.

This clone occurred once. V is TRBV11-2 and J is TRBJ2-2; no firm D call. CDR3 size: 16 residues. CDR1 SGHAT and CDR2 FQNNGV come from the germline V gene. Trimming took off 0 bases at V and 1 base at J, with 9 bases between the two ends. The CDR3 DNA follows: TGTGCCAGCAGCTTAGAGCTTGGCCTGAACACCGGGGAGCTGTTTTTT. Encoded protein: CASSLELGLNTGELFF.

The rearrangement uses TRBV19 and TRBJ2-4; possibly TRBD1 or TRBD2 for D (6 bases each). Germline V gene data show CDR1 as LNHDA and CDR2 as SQIVND (reference sequence). The ends were cut back, 3 bases at V and 1 base at J, with 16 bases in the middle. This CDR3 is 17 amino acids long. CDR3 in DNA: TGTGCCAGTAGTATTGCGGAGGGGGGTGCGGCCAAAAACATTCAGTACTTC. Translation gives CASSIAEGGAAKNIQYF.

A note on this clone: The sample contains more than one DNA sequence encoding this CDR3. V is TRBV6-5 and J is TRBJ2-1; 11 nucleotides line up with TRBD2. This CDR3 region has 16 residues. The V and J ends lost 0 bases and 3 bases, in that order; junction bases with no gene match: 1. CDR1 and CDR2 (germline): MNHEY, SVGAGI. The CDR3 is CASSYSLAGGYNEQFF. The CDR3 nucleotides are TGTGCCAGCAGTTACTCCCTAGCGGGAGGCTACAATGAGCAGTTCTTC.

CDR3: CASYHAGQGAPSSYNEQFF. CDR3 nucleotide sequence: TGTGCCAGCTATCACGCGGGACAGGGGGCACCGAGCTCCTACAATGAGCAGTTCTTC. This chain connects TRBV18 to TRBJ2-1, with TRBD1 identical over 12 bases. V trimming: 7 bases; J trimming: 0 bases; junction bases outside the gene matches: 13. CDR3 size: 19 residues. CDR1 and CDR2 (germline): KGHSH, LQKENI.

For this clone: Relative to the germline gene, one junction end is altered; a read error may explain this. The chain has TRBV7-7 and TRBJ2-2, with TRBD2 as a possible D gene (5 bases). This CDR3 region has 13 residues. Germline CDR1 and CDR2: SSHAT and FNYEAQ (reference sequence). CDR3 protein: CASSLDGVGELFF. The CDR3 DNA reads as TGTGCTAGCAGCTTAGACGGGGTCGGGGAGCTGTTTTTT.

The V call is TRBV19, the J call TRBJ2-1; D may be TRBD2 (6 bases). This CDR3 contains 18 residues. V was clipped by 0 bases and J by 4 bases, with 19 bases between them. From germline, CDR1 is LNHDA and CDR2 SQIVND (reference sequence). The CDR3 region is CASSIEWATSMGYNEQFF. CDR3 DNA: TGTGCCAGTAGTATAGAATGGGCGACTAGTATGGGGTACAATGAGCAGTTCTTC. The variable domain in full, completed from reference TRBV19 and TRBJ2-1, reads DGGITQSPKYLFRKEGQNVTLSCEQNLNHDAMYWYRQDPGQGLRLIYYSQIVNDFQKGDIAEGYSVSREKKESFPLTVTSAQKNPTAFYLCASSIEWATSMGYNEQFFGPGTRLTVL.

This chain links TRBV5-6 with TRBJ2-5; 15 bases align to TRBD2. This CDR3 region has 13 residues. After removal of 6 bases from V and 9 bases from J, the junction contained 3 bases not matched to a gene. The germline V gene encodes CDR1 SGHDT and CDR2 YYEEEE. The CDR3 coding sequence is TGTGCCAGCACCGGACTAGCGGGGGGGCCCCAGTACTTC. It is translated as CASTGLAGGPQYF. The variable domain in full, with the rest retrieved from reference TRBV5-6 and TRBJ2-5, is DAGVTQSPTHLIKTRGQQVTLRCSPKSGHDTVSWYQQALGQGPQFIFQYYEEEERQRGNFPDRFSGHQFPNYSSELNVNALLLGDSALYLCASTGLAGGPQYFGPGTRLLVL.

The chain combines TRBV19 with TRBJ2-1; no reliable D call. Trimming removed 3 bases from V and 4 bases from J, with 10 bases in between. The CDR3 has 14 amino acids. The germline CDR1 and CDR2 sequences are LNHDA and SQIVND (reference sequence). Here the CDR3 reads CASSIPSRYNEQFF. CDR3 in DNA: TGTGCCAGTAGTATCCCTAGTCGGTACAATGAGCAGTTCTTC.

J is TRBJ2-3 and V is TRBV10-3; the match to TRBD2 covers 10 bases. Per the germline V gene, CDR1 is ENHRY and CDR2 is SYGVKD. The CDR3 is made up of 14 amino acids. The V segment lost 10 bases and the J segment 1 base; nucleotides outside the gene matches: 5. The CDR3 loop is CATRSGRGTDTQYF. CDR3 DNA sequence: TGTGCCACCCGGAGCGGGAGGGGCACAGATACGCAGTATTTT.

The genes are TRBV19 and TRBJ1-2, with no clear D. Germline V gene data show CDR1 as LNHDA and CDR2 as SQIVND (reference sequence). Trimming took 1 base from V and 6 from J, leaving 21 bases between them. The CDR3 loop spans 17 amino acids. CDR3 DNA sequence: TGTGCCAGTAGTATAGGTCAAACTAAAGCTAACTTGAATGGCTACACCTTC. Translating gives CASSIGQTKANLNGYTF.

This chain uses TRBV7-9 with TRBJ1-2, with D tentatively TRBD1 (6 bases). The germline V gene encodes CDR1 SEHNR and CDR2 FQNEAQ (reference sequence). The CDR3 covers 14 residues. V was pared by 5 bases and J by 7 bases, with 17 bases between. The CDR3 nucleotides read TGTGCCAGCAGCATACAGGGTGTCGGCGTTGGCTACACCTTC. Translated: CASSIQGVGVGYTF.

Remarks on this clone: A read error may produce the germline difference seen at one junction end. The DNA for the CDR3 is TGTGCCAGCGGGTCTGGGCAGACGAAGACCGGGGAGCTGTTTTTT. Translation gives CASGSGQTKTGELFF. The chain combines TRBV6-5 with TRBJ2-2, with D uncertain. CDR3 length: 15 residues. CDR1 is MNHEY, CDR2 SVGAGI, per germline.

The rearrangement joins TRBV5-1 to TRBJ2-7; weak D call: TRBD2 (5 bases). The germline gives CDR1 SGHRS, CDR2 YFSETQ. This CDR3 comprises 14 residues. V was shortened by 0 bases and J by 2 bases, with 9 bases between the two germline ends. CDR3 region: CASSLGTLPYEQYF. CDR3 bases: TGCGCCAGCAGCTTGGGGACTCTCCCCTACGAGCAGTACTTC.

This clone was recorded only once. The V and J genes are TRBV5-6 and TRBJ2-1; possibly TRBD1 for D (6 bases). This CDR3 is 16 amino acids long. The germline CDR1 and CDR2 sequences are SGHDT and YYEEEE. Trimming left V 0 bases short and J 2 bases short, with 12 bases between. The CDR3 region has the DNA TGTGCCAGCAGCTTGGTGACAGGCACCCCCTACAATGAGCAGTTCTTC. Translation: CASSLVTGTPYNEQFF.

This clone is a singleton in its sample. This chain uses TRBV6-6 with TRBJ2-5, with D unclear. The better agreement between TRBJ2-7 and the DNA end casts doubt on the J call. The CDR3 is 13 residues long. Germline-derived CDR1 and CDR2 are MNHNY and SVGAGI (reference sequence). CDR3 sequence reads: CASSYDNSYEQYF. The CDR3 nucleotides are TGTGCCAGCAGTTACGACAATTCCTACGAGCAGTACTTC.

The chain couples TRBV6-6 to TRBJ2-7, with 10 bases fitting TRBD1. The CDR3 loop spans 13 amino acids. Germline CDR1 is MNHNY and CDR2 is SVGAGI (reference sequence). V shed 7 bases, J shed 6 bases, and the junction held 6 bases outside the gene matches. The CDR3 is CASNRQGAGEQYF. For the CDR3, the DNA is TGTGCCAGCAACCGACAGGGGGCGGGCGAGCAGTACTTC.

The rearrangement joins TRBV10-3 to TRBJ1-1, with D hard to call. In germline, CDR1 is ENHRY, CDR2 SYGVKD. V lost 3 bases and J lost 0, with 11 bases in between. This CDR3 contains 15 residues. The CDR3 coding sequence is TGTGCCATCAGTGATTTACTCCGGGTGAACACTGAAGCTTTCTTT. Its translation is CAISDLLRVNTEAFF.

This clone has a single count. This rearrangement joins TRBV6-6 to TRBJ2-2; no clear D gene. The CDR3 sequence is 14 residues long. V was clipped by 8 bases and J by 3 bases, with 13 bases between them. Germline V gene lookup returns CDR1 MNHNY and CDR2 SVGAGI (reference sequence). The CDR3 reads CASVRNRDTGELFF. In nucleotides, the CDR3 is TGTGCCAGCGTCCGGAACAGAGACACCGGGGAGCTGTTTTTT.

This chain connects TRBV19 to TRBJ2-3; 13 bases line up with TRBD2. V was pared by 3 bases and J by 10 bases, with 7 bases of the junction left unmatched. CDR3 length: 15 residues. Germline V gene lookup returns CDR1 LNHDA and CDR2 SQIVND (reference sequence). Here the CDR3 DNA reads TGTGCCAGTAGTATGGGACTAGCGGGATACCCGTCGCAGTATTTT. This translates into CASSMGLAGYPSQYF.

The chain employs TRBV7-9 and TRBJ2-7, with D tentatively TRBD2 (5 bases). V gave up 5 bases and J gave up 7 bases, with 15 bases separating them. Germline V gene lookup returns CDR1 SEHNR and CDR2 FQNEAQ (reference sequence). CDR3 length equals 13 residues. DNA for the CDR3: TGTGCCAGCAGCCTACAAGTCGGGGAAGAGCAGTACTTC. Translating gives CASSLQVGEEQYF.

The chain employs TRBV10-1 and TRBJ2-7; D remains unclear. This CDR3 comprises 13 residues. The germline V gene has CDR1 WNHNN and CDR2 SYGVQD (reference sequence). V lost 6 bases and J 1 base, leaving 10 bases between the germline ends. Here the CDR3 reads CASSQGNSYEQYF. In DNA, the CDR3 is TGCGCCAGCAGCCAAGGGAATTCCTACGAGCAGTACTTC.